Listed below are T cell receptor beta chains from one sample, sequenced in a study of esophageal squamous cell carcinoma tumors. One entry per CDR3 protein, called by TCRdb with MiXCR from the 5' RACE reads. The table records over 5,000 distinct CDR3 sequences, around a fifth of them present only once. Sequencing was carried out using tumor tissue. These TCRs come from a man between 50 and 80 years old with esophageal squamous cell carcinoma. Each CDR3 is given with its conserved first and last residue. The D gene is left open where the match is weak. For some rows the clone size is stated as once, few or many, or as a class when expanded; others skip it.

v_gene	j_gene	abundance	d_gene	CDR3aa	CDR3nt
TRBV19	TRBJ1-5	few	TRBD1	CASRPRDRYQPQHF	TGTGCCAGTAGACCCCGGGACAGATATCAGCCCCAGCATTTT
TRBV18	TRBJ2-5	few	TRBD1	CASSRIWTGFKMTQYF	TGTGCCAGCTCGCGGATATGGACAGGATTCAAGATGACCCAGTACTTC
TRBV13	TRBJ1-3	medium-sized	.	CASSLGVRGRNTIYF	TGTGCCAGCAGCTTAGGCGTCAGGGGTAGAAACACCATATATTTT
TRBV6-1	TRBJ1-1	many	TRBD1	CASSGYRGLTEAFF	TGTGCCAGCAGTGGATACAGGGGGCTGACTGAAGCTTTCTTT
TRBV7-9	TRBJ1-4	many	.	CASSLAGLATNEKLFF	TGTGCCAGCAGCTTAGCAGGGCTTGCAACTAATGAAAAACTGTTTTTT
TRBV20-1	TRBJ2-1	few	TRBD2	CSARTVRAGDYNEQFF	TGCAGTGCTAGAACCGTTCGCGCGGGGGACTACAATGAGCAGTTCTTC
TRBV24-1	TRBJ2-1	medium-sized	.	CATSDNPHSGLKGIEQFF	TGTGCCACCAGTGATAACCCACACAGTGGCTTAAAGGGTATTGAGCAGTTCTTC
TRBV2	TRBJ2-5	few	.	CASSIGQKETQYF	TGTGCCAGCAGTATAGGACAGAAAGAGACCCAGTACTTC
TRBV3-1	TRBJ2-7	medium-sized	TRBD1	CASSLSGTGPSEQYF	TGTGCCAGCAGCCTATCCGGGACAGGGCCCTCCGAGCAGTACTTC
TRBV3-1	TRBJ1-1	medium-sized	TRBD1	CASSQDQGAEAFF	TGTGCCAGCAGCCAAGACCAGGGGGCTGAAGCTTTCTTT
TRBV6-5	TRBJ2-1	.	.	CASSLAVGTYNEQFF	TGTGCCAGCAGTTTAGCGGTGGGAACCTACAATGAGCAGTTCTTC
TRBV28	TRBJ2-2	.	.	CASSDNPGQGGGERFF	TGTGCCAGCAGTGACAATCCGGGACAAGGCGGCGGGGAGCGGTTTTTT
TRBV2	TRBJ2-3	few	TRBD1	CASRGQGFADTQYF	TGTGCCAGCAGGGGACAGGGGTTTGCAGATACGCAGTATTTT
TRBV15	TRBJ1-1	few	.	CATSATRNTEAFF	TGTGCCACCAGCGCAACTAGGAACACTGAAGCTTTCTTT
TRBV5-1	TRBJ2-7	medium-sized	.	CASSRVSLERSYEQYF	TGCGCCAGCAGCCGAGTGTCTCTCGAAAGGTCCTACGAGCAGTACTTC
TRBV5-4	TRBJ1-2	.	TRBD1	CASSLRQGYHYGYTF	TGTGCCAGCAGCCTCCGACAGGGCTACCACTATGGCTACACCTTC
TRBV15	TRBJ2-1	.	TRBD2	CATSSLAEPYNEQFF	TGTGCCACCAGCAGCCTAGCGGAACCTTACAATGAGCAGTTCTTC
TRBV5-8	TRBJ2-7	few	TRBD2	CASSSALGGSSYEQYF	TGTGCCAGCAGTTCCGCCCTCGGGGGGAGCTCCTACGAGCAGTACTTC
TRBV12-3/TRBV12-4	TRBJ2-7	few	.	CASRGGGASEQYF	TGTGCCAGCCGGGGTGGGGGAGCTTCCGAGCAGTACTTC
TRBV20-1	TRBJ2-1	medium-sized	.	CSARLGSSYNEQFF	TGCAGTGCTAGACTGGGTAGCTCCTACAATGAGCAGTTCTTC
TRBV5-1	TRBJ2-3	many	.	CASSLGTDVTDTQYF	TGCGCCAGCAGCTTGGGCACGGACGTCACAGATACGCAGTATTTT
TRBV12-3/TRBV12-4	TRBJ1-1	few	TRBD1	CASSRQGDTEAFF	TGTGCCAGCAGCAGACAGGGGGACACTGAAGCTTTCTTT
TRBV18	TRBJ1-5	.	.	CASSPPGPPYNQPQHF	TGTGCCAGCTCACCACCGGGACCGCCGTACAATCAGCCCCAGCATTTT
TRBV6-1	TRBJ2-2	many	.	CASSRTANTGELFF	TGTGCCAGCAGCAGGACAGCGAACACCGGGGAGCTGTTTTTT
TRBV5-6	TRBJ2-5	.	.	CASSIQGGMTQETQYF	TGTGCCAGCAGCATCCAGGGCGGGATGACTCAAGAGACCCAGTACTTC
TRBV20-1	TRBJ2-6	.	.	CSARRSGANVLTF	TGCAGTGCAAGACGCTCTGGGGCCAACGTCCTGACTTTC
TRBV7-9	TRBJ1-2	.	.	CASTPSGGTTYGDTF	TGTGCCAGCACCCCCTCTGGGGGCACGACTTATGGCGACACCTTC